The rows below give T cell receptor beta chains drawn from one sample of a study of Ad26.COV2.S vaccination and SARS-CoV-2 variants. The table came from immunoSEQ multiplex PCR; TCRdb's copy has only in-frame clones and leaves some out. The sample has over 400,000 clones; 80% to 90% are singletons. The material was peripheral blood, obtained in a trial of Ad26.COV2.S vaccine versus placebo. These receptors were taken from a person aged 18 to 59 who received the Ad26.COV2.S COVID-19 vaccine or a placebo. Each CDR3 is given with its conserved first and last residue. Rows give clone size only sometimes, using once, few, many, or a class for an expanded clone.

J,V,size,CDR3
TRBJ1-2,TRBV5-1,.,CASSLVGGNYGYTF
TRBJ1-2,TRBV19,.,CASSMPGAAYGYTF
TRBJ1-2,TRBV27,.,CASSSRGGVSNYGYTF
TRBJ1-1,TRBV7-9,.,CASSPRRGGMNTEAFF
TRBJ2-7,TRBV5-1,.,CASSFGTQGFYEQYF
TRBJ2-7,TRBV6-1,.,CASSEPPSRGEYF
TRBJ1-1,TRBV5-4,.,CASSLPGTWANTEAFF
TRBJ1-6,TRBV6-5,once,CASRRQGVTESPLHF
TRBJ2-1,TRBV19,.,CASSIREELEQFF
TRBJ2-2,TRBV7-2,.,CASSLARNTGELFF
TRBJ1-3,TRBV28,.,CASSPPDFGYSGNTIYF
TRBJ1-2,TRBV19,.,CASRNLFNYGYTF
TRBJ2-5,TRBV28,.,CASSYGGQETQYF
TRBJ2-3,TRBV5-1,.,CASSSGESTDTQYF
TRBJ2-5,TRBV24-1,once,CATSGDAETQYF
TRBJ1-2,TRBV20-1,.,CSAGTGYGYTF
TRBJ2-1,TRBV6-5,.,CASKRLAGIYNEQFF
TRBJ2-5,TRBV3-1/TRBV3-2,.,CASSQRGGETQYF
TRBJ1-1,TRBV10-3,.,CAISERQGDSEAFF
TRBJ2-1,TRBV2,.,CASLLPGLAAEQFF
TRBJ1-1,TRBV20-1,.,CSASLRGIEAFF
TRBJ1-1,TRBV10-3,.,CAISDPGRDTEAFF
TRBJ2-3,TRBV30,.,CAWSTAQGDTQYF
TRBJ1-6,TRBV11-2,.,CASSFPRGGRAYNSPLHF
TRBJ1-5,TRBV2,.,CASSVDSGGPQHF
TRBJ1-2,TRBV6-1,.,CASSERTALRGYTF
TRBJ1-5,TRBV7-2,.,CASSLVAATGEPQHF
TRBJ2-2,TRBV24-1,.,CATSGLVSAAGELFF
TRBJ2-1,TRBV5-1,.,CASSLSASSYNEQFF
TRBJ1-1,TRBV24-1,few,CATSDPARAEAFF
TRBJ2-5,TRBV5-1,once,CASSPTDLGETQYF
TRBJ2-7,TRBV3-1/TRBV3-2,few,CASSQEISGTGTDSYEQYF
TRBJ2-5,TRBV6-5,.,CASSYLAGGLETQYF
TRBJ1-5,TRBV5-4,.,CASSSGGPGQPQHF
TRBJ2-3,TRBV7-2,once,CASSFASGGAGDTQYF
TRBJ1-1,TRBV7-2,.,CASSLGWETEAFF
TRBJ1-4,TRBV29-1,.,CSATGVNEKLFF
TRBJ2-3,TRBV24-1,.,CATSVGSTDTQYF
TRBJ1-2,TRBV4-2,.,CASSQGREGQGNYGYTF
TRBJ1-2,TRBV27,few,CASSLSAGGYGYTF
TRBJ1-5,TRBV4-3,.,CASSQDSGGHQPQHF
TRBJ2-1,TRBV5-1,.,CASSLGLASGAQFF
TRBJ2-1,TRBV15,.,CATSRDLWREIIRNEQFF
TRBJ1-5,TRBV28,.,CASSPPWSNQPQHF
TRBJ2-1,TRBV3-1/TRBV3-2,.,CASRPSGRVRYEQFF
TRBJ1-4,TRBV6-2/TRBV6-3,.,CASSYVVGQENEKLFF
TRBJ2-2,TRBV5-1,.,CASSLTSGTTGELFF
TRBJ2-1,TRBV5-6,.,CASSTGPNAQFF
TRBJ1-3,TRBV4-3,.,CASSFYERAPRGTSIYF
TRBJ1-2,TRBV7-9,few,CASSLVQGDYGYTF
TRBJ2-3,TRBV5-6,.,CASSFGTGTDTQYF
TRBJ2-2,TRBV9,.,CASSVAGGNGELFF
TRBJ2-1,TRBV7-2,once,CASSLWVAGDNEQFF
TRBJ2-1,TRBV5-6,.,CASSLALAWGEQFF
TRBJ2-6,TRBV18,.,CASSPQKTGSGANVLTF